The sequence of this T cell receptor (beta chain) was determined in a study of blood T cell repertoires in COVID-19. About the research overall: Sites across the United States, Italy and Spain contributed samples from acute and convalescent COVID-19. The analysed material was cDNA or gDNA that came from T cells, B-cell-depleted T cells, or PBMCs.

Per the original methods: Estimates of nucleated cell counts were drawn from the amplification of reference gene primers. This table comes from immunoSEQ multiplex PCR, and its TCRdb copy is limited to in-frame clones, with some not included. The V and J calls and clone size were taken over from that table, and D and trimming were inferred from the DNA. This sample carries about 140,000 clones, 75% to 90% of them seen once, and the ten largest clones take approximately 11%. This TCR derives from an elderly woman with acute or convalescent COVID-19. The source material was peripheral blood.

This CDR3 is CASSLYSITDTQYF. DNA for the CDR3: TGTGCCAGCAGCCTCTACTCGATCACAGATACGCAGTATTTT. This sequence joins TRBV11-2 and TRBJ2-3, with D unresolved. The germline V gene encodes CDR1 SGHAT and CDR2 FQNNGV. The V and J ends lost 5 bases and 2 bases respectively, with 11 bases between them. The CDR3 totals 14 residues.